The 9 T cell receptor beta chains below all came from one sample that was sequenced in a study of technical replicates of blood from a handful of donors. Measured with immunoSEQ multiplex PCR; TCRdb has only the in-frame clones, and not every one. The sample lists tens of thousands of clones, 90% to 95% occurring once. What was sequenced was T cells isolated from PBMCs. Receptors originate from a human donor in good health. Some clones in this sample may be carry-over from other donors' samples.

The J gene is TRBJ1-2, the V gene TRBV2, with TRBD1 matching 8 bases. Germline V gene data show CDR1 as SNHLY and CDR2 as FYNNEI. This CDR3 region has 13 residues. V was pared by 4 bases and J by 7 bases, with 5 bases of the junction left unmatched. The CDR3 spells CASSAPGGFGYTF. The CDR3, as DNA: TGTGCCAGCAGTGCCCCAGGGGGCTTTGGCTACACCTTC. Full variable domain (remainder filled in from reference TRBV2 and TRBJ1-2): EPEVTQTPSHQVTQMGQEVILRCVPISNHLYFYWYRQILGQKVEFLVSFYNNEISEKSEIFDDQFSVERPDGSNFTLKIRSTKLEDSAMYFCASSAPGGFGYTFGSGTRLTVV.

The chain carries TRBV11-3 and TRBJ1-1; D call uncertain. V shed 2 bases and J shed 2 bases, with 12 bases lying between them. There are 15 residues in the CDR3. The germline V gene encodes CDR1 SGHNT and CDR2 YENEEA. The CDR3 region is CASSLMGSPNTEAFF. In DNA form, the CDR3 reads TGTGCCAGCAGCTTAATGGGCAGTCCTAACACTGAAGCTTTCTTT.

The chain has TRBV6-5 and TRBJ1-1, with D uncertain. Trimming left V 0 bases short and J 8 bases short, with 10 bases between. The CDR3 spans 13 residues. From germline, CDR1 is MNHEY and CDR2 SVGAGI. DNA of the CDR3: TGTGCCAGCAGTTACTCTCCAAACTTGGAAGCTTTCTTT. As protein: CASSYSPNLEAFF.

The CDR3: CASSLGTSGYNEQFF. CDR3 in DNA: TGTGCCAGCAGTTTAGGGACTAGCGGTTACAATGAGCAGTTCTTC. This chain links TRBV27 with TRBJ2-1, with TRBD2 matching over 11 bases. This CDR3 comprises 15 residues. Germline V CDR1 and CDR2: MNHEY, SMNVEV (reference sequence). With 2 bases clipped from V and 4 bases from J, the junction kept 1 base outside the gene matches.

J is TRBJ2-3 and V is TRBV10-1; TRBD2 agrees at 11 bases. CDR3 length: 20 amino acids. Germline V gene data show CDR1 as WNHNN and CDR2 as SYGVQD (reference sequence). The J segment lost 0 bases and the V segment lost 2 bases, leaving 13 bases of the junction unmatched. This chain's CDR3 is CASSEGGLAVTRTSTDTQYF. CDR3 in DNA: TGCGCCAGCAGTGAGGGGGGACTAGCGGTCACTCGAACTAGCACAGATACGCAGTATTTT.

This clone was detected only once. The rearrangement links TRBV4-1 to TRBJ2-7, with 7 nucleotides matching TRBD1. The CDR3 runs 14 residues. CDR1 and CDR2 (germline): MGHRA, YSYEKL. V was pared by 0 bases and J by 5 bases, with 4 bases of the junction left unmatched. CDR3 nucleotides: TGCGCCAGCAGCCAAGAGAGACAGGGCGACGAGCAGTACTTC. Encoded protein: CASSQERQGDEQYF.

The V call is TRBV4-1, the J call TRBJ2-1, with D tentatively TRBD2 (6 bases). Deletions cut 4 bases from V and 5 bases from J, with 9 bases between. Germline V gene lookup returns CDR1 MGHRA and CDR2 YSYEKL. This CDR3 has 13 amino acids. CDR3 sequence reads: CASSPLAHNEQFF. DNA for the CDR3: TGCGCCAGCAGCCCACTAGCCCACAATGAGCAGTTCTTC.

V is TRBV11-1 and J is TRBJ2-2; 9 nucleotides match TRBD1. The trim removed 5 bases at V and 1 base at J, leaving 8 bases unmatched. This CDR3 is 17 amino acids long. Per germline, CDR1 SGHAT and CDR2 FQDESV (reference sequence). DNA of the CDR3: TGTGCCAGCAGCGGGGACAGGGATAGTGTGAACACCGGGGAGCTGTTTTTT. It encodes CASSGDRDSVNTGELFF.

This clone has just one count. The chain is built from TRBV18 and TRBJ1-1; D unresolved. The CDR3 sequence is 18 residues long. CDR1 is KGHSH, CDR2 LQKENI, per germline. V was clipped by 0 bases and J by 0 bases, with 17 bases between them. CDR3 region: CASSPPITSQLMNTEAFF. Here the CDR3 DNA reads TGTGCCAGCTCACCACCGATCACATCCCAGTTAATGAACACTGAAGCTTTCTTT.